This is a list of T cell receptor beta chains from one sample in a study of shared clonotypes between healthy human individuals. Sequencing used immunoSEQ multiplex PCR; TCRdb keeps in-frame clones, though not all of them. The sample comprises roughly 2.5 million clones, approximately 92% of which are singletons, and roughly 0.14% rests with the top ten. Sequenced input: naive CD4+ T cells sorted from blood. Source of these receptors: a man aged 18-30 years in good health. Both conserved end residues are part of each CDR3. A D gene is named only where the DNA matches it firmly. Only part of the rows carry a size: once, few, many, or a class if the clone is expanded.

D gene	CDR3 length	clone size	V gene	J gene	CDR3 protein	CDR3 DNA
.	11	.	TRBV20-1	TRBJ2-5	CSGLGQETQYF	TGCAGCGGCTTGGGGCAAGAGACCCAGTACTTC
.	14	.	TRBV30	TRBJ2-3	CAWRGVVITDTQYF	TGTGCCTGGAGAGGCGTAGTGATCACAGATACGCAGTATTTT
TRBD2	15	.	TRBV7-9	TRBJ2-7	CASSSGGLAGAEQYF	TGTGCCAGCAGCTCGGGTGGACTAGCGGGAGCCGAGCAGTACTTC
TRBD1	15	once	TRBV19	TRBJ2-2	CASSPGTANTGELFF	TGTGCCAGTAGTCCGGGGACAGCGAACACCGGGGAGCTGTTTTTT
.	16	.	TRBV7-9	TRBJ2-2	CASTPLVGAGTGELFF	TGTGCCAGCACTCCCCTAGTAGGGGCGGGCACCGGGGAGCTGTTTTTT
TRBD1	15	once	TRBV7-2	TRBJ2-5	CASSPGDSHQETQYF	TGTGCCAGCAGCCCTGGGGACAGCCACCAAGAGACCCAGTACTTC
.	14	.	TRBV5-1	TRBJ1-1	CASSQQGQNTEAFF	TGCGCCAGCAGCCAACAGGGCCAGAACACTGAAGCTTTCTTT
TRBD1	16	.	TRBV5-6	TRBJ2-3	CASSSDRGSGTDTQYF	TGTGCCAGCAGCTCGGACAGGGGTTCGGGCACAGATACGCAGTATTTT
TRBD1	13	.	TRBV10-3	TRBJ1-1	CAISETGGTEAFF	TGTGCCATCAGTGAGACAGGGGGCACTGAAGCTTTCTTT
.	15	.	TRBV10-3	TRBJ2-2	CAIGEVLLAAGELFF	TGTGCCATTGGGGAGGTTCTACTAGCCGCCGGGGAGCTGTTTTTT
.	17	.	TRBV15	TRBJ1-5	CATSSRSVTTGNQPQHF	TGTGCCACCAGCAGCCGGAGTGTTACAACCGGCAATCAGCCCCAGCATTTT
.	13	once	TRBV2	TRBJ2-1	CASSEGQGSGQFF	TGTGCCAGCAGTGAAGGTCAGGGTTCGGGGCAGTTCTTC
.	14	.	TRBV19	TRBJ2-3	CASSIYGFTDTQYF	TGTGCCAGTAGTATCTACGGATTCACAGATACGCAGTATTTT
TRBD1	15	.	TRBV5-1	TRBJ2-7	CASSLDGTAIYEQYF	TGCGCCAGCAGCTTGGACGGGACAGCAATCTACGAGCAGTACTTC
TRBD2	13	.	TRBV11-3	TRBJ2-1	CASSSRGAYEQFF	TGTGCCAGCAGCTCGCGGGGGGCCTATGAGCAGTTCTTC
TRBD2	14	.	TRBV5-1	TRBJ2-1	CASSSGGRDNEQFF	TGCGCCAGCAGCTCGGGCGGGAGGGACAATGAGCAGTTCTTC
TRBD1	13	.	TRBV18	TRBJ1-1	CASSLGQDQEAFF	TGTGCCAGCTCACTGGGACAGGATCAGGAAGCTTTCTTT
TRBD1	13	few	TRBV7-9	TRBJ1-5	CASSGQANQPQHF	TGTGCCAGCAGCGGACAGGCTAATCAGCCCCAGCATTTT
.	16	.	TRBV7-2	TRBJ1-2	CASSLGGPGSITGYTF	TGTGCCAGCAGCTTAGGAGGCCCGGGAAGTATTACTGGCTACACCTTC
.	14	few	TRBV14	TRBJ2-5	CASSHLGPQETQYF	TGTGCCAGCAGCCATCTCGGACCTCAAGAGACCCAGTACTTC
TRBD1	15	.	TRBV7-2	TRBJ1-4	CASSSFQGAREKLFF	TGTGCCAGCAGTTCGTTCCAGGGGGCTAGAGAAAAACTGTTTTTT
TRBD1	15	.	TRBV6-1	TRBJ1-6	CASNTGTVLNSPLHF	TGTGCCAGCAATACCGGGACAGTTCTCAATTCACCCCTCCACTTT
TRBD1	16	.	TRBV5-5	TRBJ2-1	CASSSPRDRGYNEQFF	TGTGCCAGCAGCTCCCCGCGGGACAGGGGTTACAATGAGCAGTTCTTC
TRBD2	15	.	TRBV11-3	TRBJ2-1	CASSLLAGIPHEQFF	TGTGCCAGCAGCTTACTAGCGGGAATCCCCCATGAGCAGTTCTTC
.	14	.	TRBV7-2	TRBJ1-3	CASSLGGGGNTIYF	TGTGCCAGCAGCTTAGGGGGGGGAGGAAACACCATATATTTT
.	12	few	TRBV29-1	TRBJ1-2	CSVVAGNYGYTF	TGCAGCGTTGTTGCAGGGAACTATGGCTACACCTTC